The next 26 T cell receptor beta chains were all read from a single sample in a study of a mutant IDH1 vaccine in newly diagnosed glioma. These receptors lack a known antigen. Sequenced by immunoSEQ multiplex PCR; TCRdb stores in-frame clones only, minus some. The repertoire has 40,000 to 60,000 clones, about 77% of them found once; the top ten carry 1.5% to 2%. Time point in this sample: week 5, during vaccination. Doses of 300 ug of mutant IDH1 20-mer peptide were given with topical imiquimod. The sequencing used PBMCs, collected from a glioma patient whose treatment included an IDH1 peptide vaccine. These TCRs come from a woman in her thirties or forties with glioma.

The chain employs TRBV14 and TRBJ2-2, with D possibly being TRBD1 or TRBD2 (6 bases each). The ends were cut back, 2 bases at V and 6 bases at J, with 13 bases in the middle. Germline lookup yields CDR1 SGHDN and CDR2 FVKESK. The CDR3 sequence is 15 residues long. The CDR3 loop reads CASSQQLGGSGELFF. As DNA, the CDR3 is TGTGCCAGCAGCCAACAATTAGGGGGGTCCGGGGAGCTGTTTTTT.

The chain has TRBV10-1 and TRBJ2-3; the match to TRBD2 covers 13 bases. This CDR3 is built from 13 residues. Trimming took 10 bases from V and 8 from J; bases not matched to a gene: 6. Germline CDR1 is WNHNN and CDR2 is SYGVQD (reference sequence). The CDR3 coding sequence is TGCGCCACCGGACTAGCGGGGGAGGGTACGCAGTATTTT. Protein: CATGLAGEGTQYF.

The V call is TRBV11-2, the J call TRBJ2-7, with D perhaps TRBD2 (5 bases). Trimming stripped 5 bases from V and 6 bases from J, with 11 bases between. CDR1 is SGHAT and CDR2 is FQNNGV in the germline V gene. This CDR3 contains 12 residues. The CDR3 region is CASSRLRGEQYF. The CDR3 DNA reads TGTGCCAGCAGCCGTCTCCGGGGCGAGCAGTACTTC.

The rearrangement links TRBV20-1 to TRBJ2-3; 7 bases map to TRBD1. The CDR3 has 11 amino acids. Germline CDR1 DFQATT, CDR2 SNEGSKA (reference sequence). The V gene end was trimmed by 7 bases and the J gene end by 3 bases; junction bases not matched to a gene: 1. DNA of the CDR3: TGCAGTGGACAGGGAACAGATACGCAGTATTTT. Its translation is CSGQGTDTQYF.

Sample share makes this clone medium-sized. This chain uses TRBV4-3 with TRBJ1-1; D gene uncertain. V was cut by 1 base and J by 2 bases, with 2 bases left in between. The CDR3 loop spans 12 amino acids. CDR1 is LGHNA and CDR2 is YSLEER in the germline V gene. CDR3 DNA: TGCGCCAGCAGCCAAGCCAACACTGAAGCTTTCTTT. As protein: CASSQANTEAFF.

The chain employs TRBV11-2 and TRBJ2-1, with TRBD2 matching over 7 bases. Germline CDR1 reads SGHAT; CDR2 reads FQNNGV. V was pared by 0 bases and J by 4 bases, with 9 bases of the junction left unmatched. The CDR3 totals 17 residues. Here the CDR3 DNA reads TGTGCCAGCAGCTTAGAGAACAGCGGGGTTACTTACAATGAGCAGTTCTTC. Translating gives CASSLENSGVTYNEQFF.

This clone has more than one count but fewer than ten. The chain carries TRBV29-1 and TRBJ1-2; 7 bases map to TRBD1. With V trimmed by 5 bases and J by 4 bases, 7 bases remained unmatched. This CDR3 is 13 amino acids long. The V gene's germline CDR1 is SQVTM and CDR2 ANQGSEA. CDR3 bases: TGCAGCGTTCCCAGGGGGGTAGGCTATGGCTACACCTTC. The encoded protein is CSVPRGVGYGYTF.

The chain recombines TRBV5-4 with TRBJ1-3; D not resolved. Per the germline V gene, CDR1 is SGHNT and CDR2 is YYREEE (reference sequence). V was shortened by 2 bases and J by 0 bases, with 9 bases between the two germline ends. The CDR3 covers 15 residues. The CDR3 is CASSFNSNSGNTIYF. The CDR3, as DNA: TGTGCCAGCAGCTTTAACAGTAACTCTGGAAACACCATATATTTT.

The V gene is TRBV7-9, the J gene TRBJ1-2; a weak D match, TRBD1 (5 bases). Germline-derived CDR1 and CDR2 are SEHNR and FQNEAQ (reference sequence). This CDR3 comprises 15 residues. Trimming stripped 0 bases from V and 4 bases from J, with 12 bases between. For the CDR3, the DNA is TGTGCCAGCAGCTTAGCGCGGTCGGGGCTCTATGGCTACACCTTC. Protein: CASSLARSGLYGYTF.

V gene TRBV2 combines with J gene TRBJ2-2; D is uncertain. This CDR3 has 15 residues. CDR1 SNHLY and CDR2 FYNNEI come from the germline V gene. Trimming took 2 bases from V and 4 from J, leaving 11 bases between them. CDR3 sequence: CASSEQALSTGELFF. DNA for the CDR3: TGTGCCAGCAGTGAACAGGCATTGAGCACCGGGGAGCTGTTTTTT.

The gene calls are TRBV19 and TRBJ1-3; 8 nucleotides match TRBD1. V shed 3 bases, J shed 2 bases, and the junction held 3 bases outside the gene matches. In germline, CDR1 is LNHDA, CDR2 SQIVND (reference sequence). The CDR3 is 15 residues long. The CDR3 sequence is CASSIPTGAGNTIYF. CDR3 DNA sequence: TGTGCCAGTAGTATCCCGACAGGGGCTGGAAACACCATATATTTT.

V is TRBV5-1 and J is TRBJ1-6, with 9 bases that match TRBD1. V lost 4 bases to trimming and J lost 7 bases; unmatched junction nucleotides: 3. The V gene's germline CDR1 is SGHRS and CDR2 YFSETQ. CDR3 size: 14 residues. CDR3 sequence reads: CASSPDRGNSPLHF. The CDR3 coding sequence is TGCGCCAGCAGCCCTGACAGGGGGAATTCACCCCTCCACTTT.

The CDR3 DNA reads TGTGCCAGCAGTTTTGTCAGAGAAAACACCGGGGAGCTGTTTTTT. Its translation is CASSFVRENTGELFF. The V call is TRBV28, the J call TRBJ2-2; D is unresolved. Trimming pared 3 bases from V and 2 bases from J, leaving 10 bases between. The CDR3 consists of 15 residues. Germline V gene sequence: CDR1 MDHEN, CDR2 SYDVKM.

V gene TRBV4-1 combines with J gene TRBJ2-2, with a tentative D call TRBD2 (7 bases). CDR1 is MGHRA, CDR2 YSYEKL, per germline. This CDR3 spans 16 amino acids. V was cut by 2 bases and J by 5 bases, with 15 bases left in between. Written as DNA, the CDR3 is TGCGCCAGCAGCCAAATACGGGGGGCTCAGACCGGGGAGCTGTTTTTT. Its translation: CASSQIRGAQTGELFF.

As DNA, the CDR3 is TGTGCCACCAGCAGGCGGGTCCTCCAGGGTGGAAACATTCAGTACTTC. Protein sequence: CATSRRVLQGGNIQYF. The chain is built from TRBV15 and TRBJ2-4, with D perhaps matching TRBD1 or TRBD2 (5 bases each). CDR1 LNHNV and CDR2 YYDKDF come from the germline V gene (reference sequence). V was trimmed by 3 bases and J by 6 bases, leaving 18 bases between them. CDR3 length equals 16 residues. Filled out from reference TRBV15 and TRBJ2-4, the complete variable domain reads DAMVIQNPRYQVTQFGKPVTLSCSQTLNHNVMYWYQQKSSQAPKLLFHYYDKDFNNEADTPDNFQSRRPNTSFCFLDIRSPGLGDTAMYLCATSRRVLQGGNIQYFGAGTRLSVL.

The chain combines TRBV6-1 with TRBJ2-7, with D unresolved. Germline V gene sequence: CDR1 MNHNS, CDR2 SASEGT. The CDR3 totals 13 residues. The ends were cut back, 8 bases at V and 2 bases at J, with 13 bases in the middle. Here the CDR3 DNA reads TGTGCCAGCCGACACCAACCTACCTACGAGCAGTACTTC. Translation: CASRHQPTYEQYF.

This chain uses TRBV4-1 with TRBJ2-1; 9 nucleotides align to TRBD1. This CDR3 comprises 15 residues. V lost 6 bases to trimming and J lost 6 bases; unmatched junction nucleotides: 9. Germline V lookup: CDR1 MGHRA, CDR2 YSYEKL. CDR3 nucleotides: TGCGCCAGCAGTCAACAGGGGGCCCTTGTCAATGAGCAGTTCTTC. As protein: CASSQQGALVNEQFF.

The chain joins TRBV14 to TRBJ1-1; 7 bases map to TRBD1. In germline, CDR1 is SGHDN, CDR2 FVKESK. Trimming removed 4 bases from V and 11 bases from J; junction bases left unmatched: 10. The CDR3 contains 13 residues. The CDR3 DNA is TGTGCCAGCAGCCCCGGGACAGCAGGTCGGGCTTTCTTT. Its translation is CASSPGTAGRAFF.

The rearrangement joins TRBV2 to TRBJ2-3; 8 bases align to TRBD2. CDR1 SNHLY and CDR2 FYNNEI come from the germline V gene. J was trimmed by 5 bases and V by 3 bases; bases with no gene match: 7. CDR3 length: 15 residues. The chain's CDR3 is CASSDQGLEGDTQYF. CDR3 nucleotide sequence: TGTGCCAGCAGTGACCAGGGACTAGAGGGAGATACGCAGTATTTT.

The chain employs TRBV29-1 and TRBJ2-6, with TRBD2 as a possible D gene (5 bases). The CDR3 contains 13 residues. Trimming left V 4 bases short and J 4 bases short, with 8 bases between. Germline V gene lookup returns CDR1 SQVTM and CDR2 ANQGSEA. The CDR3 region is CSVAGSGANVLTF. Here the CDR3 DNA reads TGCAGCGTTGCGGGGTCCGGGGCCAACGTCCTGACTTTC.

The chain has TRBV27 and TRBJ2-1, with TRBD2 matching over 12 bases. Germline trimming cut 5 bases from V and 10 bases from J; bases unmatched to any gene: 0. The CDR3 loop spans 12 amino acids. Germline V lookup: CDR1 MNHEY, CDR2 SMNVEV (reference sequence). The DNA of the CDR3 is TGTGCCAGCAGTCTAGCGGGGGGGGAGCAGTTCTTC. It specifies CASSLAGGEQFF.

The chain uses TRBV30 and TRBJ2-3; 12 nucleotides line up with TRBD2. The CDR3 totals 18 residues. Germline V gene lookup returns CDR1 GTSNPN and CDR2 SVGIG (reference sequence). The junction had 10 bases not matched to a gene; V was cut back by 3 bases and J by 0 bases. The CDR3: CAWRPGLAGPWSTDTQYF. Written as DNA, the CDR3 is TGTGCCTGGAGACCGGGACTAGCGGGTCCGTGGAGCACAGATACGCAGTATTTT.

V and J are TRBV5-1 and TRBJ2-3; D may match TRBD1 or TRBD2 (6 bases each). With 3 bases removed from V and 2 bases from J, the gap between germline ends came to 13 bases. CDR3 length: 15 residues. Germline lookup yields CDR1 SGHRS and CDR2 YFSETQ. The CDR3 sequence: CASSWQGGITDTQYF. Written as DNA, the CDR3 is TGCGCCAGCAGCTGGCAAGGGGGGATCACAGATACGCAGTATTTT.

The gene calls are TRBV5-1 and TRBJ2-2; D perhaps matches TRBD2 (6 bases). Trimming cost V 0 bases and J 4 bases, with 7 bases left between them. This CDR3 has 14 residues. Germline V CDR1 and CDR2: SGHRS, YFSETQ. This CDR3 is CASSLGAGTGELFF. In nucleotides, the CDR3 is TGCGCCAGCAGCTTGGGAGCGGGCACCGGGGAGCTGTTTTTT.

The CDR3 loop is CASSTSAGGSSGANVLTF. The CDR3, as DNA: TGTGCCAGCAGTACCTCGGCCGGGGGGTCCTCTGGGGCCAACGTCCTGACTTTC. The chain is built from TRBV5-4 and TRBJ2-6; 7 bases are a match to TRBD2. This CDR3 has 18 residues. V shed 5 bases, J shed 0 bases, and the junction held 11 bases outside the gene matches. Germline V gene lookup returns CDR1 SGHNT and CDR2 YYREEE (reference sequence).

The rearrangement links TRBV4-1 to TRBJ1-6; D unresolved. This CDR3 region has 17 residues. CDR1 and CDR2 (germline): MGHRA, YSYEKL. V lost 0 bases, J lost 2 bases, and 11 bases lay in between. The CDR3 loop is CASSQEAVWPYNSPLHF. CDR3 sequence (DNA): TGCGCCAGCAGCCAAGAGGCGGTTTGGCCCTATAATTCACCCCTCCACTTT.